This T cell receptor beta chain derives from a study of shared clonotypes between healthy human individuals. Study context: Used for every donor were three CD4 naive, three CD4 memory, two CD8 naive and one CD8 memory plate.

As handled by the study authors: Junction-only sequences produced by ImmunoSEQ had no quality scores, so filtering differed. Clones were sequenced by immunoSEQ multiplex PCR, and TCRdb holds only the in-frame ones, with some missing. V, J and clone size are those of that table, while D and trimming were read from the DNA. This repertoire shows more than 1,200,000 clones, 98% found once; its top ten account for around 0.38%. On this clone itself: The antigen remains unidentified.

The study, taken as a whole, reports: As a rule, naive subsets had a larger estimated richness than memory subsets. Since donors were few, the genetic and exposure-history diversity represented was limited.

The V gene lost 2 bases and the J gene lost 0 bases, with 13 bases spanning the gap. CDR1 and CDR2 from the germline V gene are MNHEY and SVGAGI. The CDR3 has 16 amino acids. The sample taken for sequencing was naive CD4+ T cells sorted from blood. The subset was: CD45RA+ positively selected. The TCR comes from a man in his thirties or forties in good health. V and J are TRBV6-5 and TRBJ1-2; the D is unclear. CDR3 sequence reads: CASSYDPTQANYGYTF. DNA of the CDR3: TGTGCCAGCAGTTACGATCCCACTCAAGCTAACTATGGCTACACCTTC.